Sequencing of this T cell receptor beta chain was carried out in a study of post-analysis software for immune sequencing data. Study as a whole: Secondary progressive, relapsing-remitting and progressive-relapsing multiple sclerosis were among the included disease courses. Study-level points and caveats: Patients had higher frequencies than controls of five TRBV segments, including TRBV5-6, TRBV5-1 and TRBV20-1. F-measure co-clustering was strong for batch-matched samples.

On this clonotype itself: As yet, its antigen is unknown.

Presence of unique molecular identifiers characterized the TCR beta cDNA libraries. With roughly 0.85 to 11 million T cells as the source, about half a million cDNA molecules resulted. From the PCR reads, TCRdb called clonotypes with MiXCR, one entry per CDR3 protein. The table shows almost 700,000 distinct CDR3 sequences, with approximately 60% occurring only once. CDR3 length: 16 amino acids. V lost 0 bases to trimming and J lost 2 bases; unmatched junction nucleotides: 5. The germline V gene encodes CDR1 SGHRS and CDR2 YFSETQ. Material: blood. V is TRBV5-1 and J is TRBJ2-1; 7 bases map to TRBD2. This receptor was identified in a girl aged 2 to 9 with multiple sclerosis. The CDR3 protein is CASSLEGGRPYNEQFF. CDR3 nucleotides: TGCGCCAGCAGCTTGGAGGGAGGGAGACCCTACAATGAGCAGTTCTTC.